This is a list of T cell receptor beta chains from one sample in a study of control samples from healthy donors and cancer patients. TCRdb's table, derived via immunoSEQ multiplex PCR, lists solely in-frame clones and lacks some. The repertoire holds 260,000 or so clones, over 75% seen once, with about an eighth in the top ten. The sample consisted of PBMCs. These receptors all come from a woman aged 60-75 years with lung cancer. Each CDR3 is given with its conserved first and last residue. D genes are given only for firm matches. Clone size, where shown, is once, few, many, or a class for clones that have expanded.

TRBV4-1	TRBD2	TRBJ2-3	few	TGCGCCAGCAGTCAAGATCTCACTAGCGGGGGCCCCAGCACAGATACGCAGTATTTT	CASSQDLTSGGPSTDTQYF
TRBV28	.	TRBJ1-2	.	TGTGCCACCAGCACGGCGGGGGTCGGGGTCGGTGGCTACACCTTC	CATSTAGVGVGGYTF
TRBV5-5	TRBD2	TRBJ2-3	.	TGTGCCAGCAGCTGGGACGGACCGGGAGGTTGGCCAGATACGCAGTATTTT	CASSWDGPGGWPDTQYF
TRBV19	TRBD1	TRBJ1-5	.	TGTGCCAGTAGTGACAGGGTCAATCAGCCCCAGCATTTT	CASSDRVNQPQHF
TRBV24-1	TRBD1	TRBJ1-4	many	TGTGCCACCAGTGAACCGGGACAGGGGAGTGAAAAACTGTTTTTT	CATSEPGQGSEKLFF
TRBV2	TRBD1	TRBJ1-4	.	TGTGCCAGCAGTGAACTGGGGACAGGGGGCCGGTCGTCTAATGAAAAACTGTTTTTT	CASSELGTGGRSSNEKLFF
TRBV7-2	TRBD2	TRBJ2-5	.	TGTGCCAGCAGCTCCCATAGCGGAGCGGGAGGGATCCAGTACTTC	CASSSHSGAGGIQYF
TRBV7-8	.	TRBJ2-5	once	TGTGCCAGCAGCTTCGGGGGTTGGGAGACCCAGTACTTC	CASSFGGWETQYF
TRBV4-1	TRBD2	TRBJ2-2	.	TGCGCCAGCAGCCAAGAAGGGGCTAGCGGGAGAGCTAACACCGGGGAGCTGTTTTTT	CASSQEGASGRANTGELFF
TRBV5-1	.	TRBJ2-2	.	TGCGCCAGCAGCTTACAGGGTTCGCTAGTTGGCGGGGAGCTGTTTTTT	CASSLQGSLVGGELFF
TRBV27	.	TRBJ2-1	.	TGTGCCACCAGGAGACGGCGGGATAATTACAATGAGCAGTTCTTC	CATRRRRDNYNEQFF
TRBV11-2	.	TRBJ2-7	.	TGTGCCAGCAGCCGCGCGGAAGGCGCCTACGAGCAGTACTTC	CASSRAEGAYEQYF
TRBV5-1	.	TRBJ2-3	.	TGCGCCAGCAGCTTGGGGGTGAGCGGCCCTCCTGGAGATACGCAGTATTTT	CASSLGVSGPPGDTQYF
TRBV6-6	.	TRBJ1-5	.	TGTGCCAGCAGTTCTCCCGACAGGACCAATCAGCCCCAGCATTTT	CASSSPDRTNQPQHF
TRBV3-1/TRBV3-2	.	TRBJ2-1	medium-sized	TGTGCCAGCAGCCAAGCGAGCTATGAGCAGTTCTTC	CASSQASYEQFF
TRBV1	.	TRBJ2-3	.	TGCACCAGCCGTCCGGGAGCGGGATCAGATACGCAGTATTTT	CTSRPGAGSDTQYF
TRBV4-2	TRBD2	TRBJ2-7	once	TGTGCCAGCAGCCAAGAAGGCCTAGCGGGAGGCGGCTCCTACGAGCAGTACTTC	CASSQEGLAGGGSYEQYF
TRBV13	.	TRBJ1-5	.	TGTGCCAGCAGCTTAGGGCAGGGCGGCAATCAGCCCCAGCATTTT	CASSLGQGGNQPQHF
TRBV19	TRBD1	TRBJ2-1	.	TGTGCCAGTAGTATCGACAGGGGAAGTTACAATGAGCAGTTCTTC	CASSIDRGSYNEQFF
TRBV20-1	.	TRBJ1-1	.	TGCAGTGCTATGGACACTGAAGCTTTCTTT	CSAMDTEAFF